This T cell receptor beta chain emerged from a study of blood T cell repertoires in COVID-19. For the study at large: Sites in the United States, Italy and Spain provided acute and convalescent COVID-19 samples. PBMCs, B-cell-depleted T cells, or T cells were the source of the cDNA or gDNA that made up the material.

Recruitment covered fewer than 25 US areas and drew participants whose ages spanned roughly 18 to 100 years. How the authors handled the data: The authors estimated nucleated cell counts from reference gene primer amplification. Sequenced by immunoSEQ multiplex PCR; TCRdb stores in-frame clones only, minus some. V, J and clone size were drawn from that table, and D and trimming were deduced from the DNA. The sample lists around 170,000 clones, about four fifths seen once, with 12% in the top ten. Between the trimmed V and J ends, which lost 5 bases and 6 bases, there was a span of 10 bases. CDR3 length equals 13 residues.

Sequencing was done on a sample of PBMCs or T cells enriched from blood (not recorded which). The sequence derives from a man in his fifties or sixties who had recovered from COVID-19. The chain uses TRBV12-3 or TRBV12-4 and TRBJ2-2; D not certain. CDR3 DNA: TGTGCCAGCAGTCCCTTGAGGTCCGGGGAGCTGTTTTTT. This encodes CASSPLRSGELFF.